The 32 T cell receptor beta chains in this list originate from one sample, sequenced in a study of blood T cell repertoires in COVID-19. Generated by immunoSEQ multiplex PCR, the TCRdb table keeps only in-frame clones and is missing some. The data show 150,000 to 180,000 clones, approximately 85% seen once. Sequencing was carried out using peripheral blood. The source is a man aged 60 to 69 with COVID-19, enrolled during active disease.

The chain has TRBV10-3 and TRBJ2-1, with 12 bases fitting TRBD1. CDR1 ENHRY and CDR2 SYGVKD come from the germline V gene. The length of the CDR3 is 14 residues. With 8 bases clipped from V and 8 bases from J, the junction kept 7 bases outside the gene matches. The CDR3 DNA follows: TGTGCCATCCAAAAGGGACAGGGGGCCGATGAGCAGTTCTTC. Its protein is CAIQKGQGADEQFF.

The rearrangement joins TRBV28 to TRBJ1-2, with 8 bases that match TRBD1. The CDR3 runs 14 residues. V was clipped by 6 bases and J by 3 bases; unmatched bases: 6. Germline CDR1 is MDHEN and CDR2 is SYDVKM. CDR3 bases: TGTGCCAGCAGGACCAGGGGGCAACACTATGGCTACACCTTC. It is translated as CASRTRGQHYGYTF.

In its sample, this clone was seen once. This chain links TRBV12-3 or TRBV12-4 with TRBJ2-5; the D gene is possibly TRBD1 (5 bases). The V and J ends lost 3 bases and 5 bases respectively, with 10 bases between them. The CDR3 length is 13 residues. The CDR3 nucleotides read TGTGCCAGCAGTTTGCGGCAGGGCGAGACCCAGTACTTC. This gives the protein CASSLRQGETQYF.

There are a few counts of this clone. The J gene is TRBJ2-3, the V gene TRBV5-6; no clear D. The CDR3 has 16 amino acids. V lost 4 bases and J 0 bases, leaving 15 bases between the germline ends. Germline V gene data show CDR1 as SGHDT and CDR2 as YYEEEE. The CDR3 spells CASSPRFDGSTDTQYF. The CDR3 DNA is TGTGCCAGCAGCCCAAGATTTGACGGGAGCACAGATACGCAGTATTTT. The full variable domain, completed using reference TRBV5-6 and TRBJ2-3, is DAGVTQSPTHLIKTRGQQVTLRCSPKSGHDTVSWYQQALGQGPQFIFQYYEEEERQRGNFPDRFSGHQFPNYSSELNVNALLLGDSALYLCASSPRFDGSTDTQYFGPGTRLTVL.

This clone was detected only a few times. The chain is built from TRBV2 and TRBJ2-7; TRBD2 agrees at 11 bases. Germline V gives CDR1 SNHLY, CDR2 FYNNEI. The CDR3 is 15 residues long. Trimming at V came to 3 bases and at J to 1 base, leaving 2 bases not matched to a gene. CDR3 DNA: TGTGCCAGCAGTGACAGACTAGCGGGATCCTACGAGCAGTACTTC. It specifies CASSDRLAGSYEQYF.

This rearrangement joins TRBV19 to TRBJ2-2, with D hard to call. Germline-derived CDR1 and CDR2 are LNHDA and SQIVND (reference sequence). The CDR3 spans 13 residues. V was pared by 2 bases and J by 10 bases, with 11 bases between. In nucleotides, the CDR3 is TGTGCCAGTAGTATACCCGGAGATCCGGAGCTGTTTTTT. This codes for CASSIPGDPELFF.

The chain combines TRBV19 with TRBJ1-5; D perhaps matches TRBD1 (6 bases). V was cut by 5 bases and J by 1 base, with 9 bases left in between. The germline gives CDR1 LNHDA, CDR2 SQIVND (reference sequence). The CDR3 length is 14 residues. The CDR3 protein is CASSDGQSNQPQHF. In nucleotides, the CDR3 is TGTGCCAGTAGTGACGGACAGAGCAATCAGCCCCAGCATTTT. Full variable domain (rest looked up from reference TRBV19 and TRBJ1-5): DGGITQSPKYLFRKEGQNVTLSCEQNLNHDAMYWYRQDPGQGLRLIYYSQIVNDFQKGDIAEGYSVSREKKESFPLTVTSAQKNPTAFYLCASSDGQSNQPQHFGDGTRLSIL.

J is TRBJ2-1 and V is TRBV5-1, with TRBD2 as a possible D gene (6 bases). V dropped 0 bases and J dropped 0 bases, with 10 bases sitting between them. The length of the CDR3 is 16 residues. From germline, CDR1 is SGHRS and CDR2 YFSETQ. CDR3 protein: CASSLAGDLSYNEQFF. CDR3 DNA: TGCGCCAGCAGCTTGGCGGGGGACCTCTCCTACAATGAGCAGTTCTTC. Looking up the rest from reference TRBV5-1 and TRBJ2-1 gives the full variable domain: KAGVTQTPRYLIKTRGQQVTLSCSPISGHRSVSWYQQTPGQGLQFLFEYFSETQRNKGNFPGRFSGRQFSNSRSEMNVSTLELGDSALYLCASSLAGDLSYNEQFFGPGTRLTVL.

V and J are TRBV7-9 and TRBJ2-5; D is unclear. Trimming left V 1 base short and J 5 bases short, with 14 bases between. Germline V gene data show CDR1 as SEHNR and CDR2 as FQNEAQ (reference sequence). The CDR3 extends over 15 amino acids. The CDR3 sequence: CASSLVSQPGETQYF. The CDR3 nucleotides read TGTGCCAGCAGCTTAGTTTCCCAGCCCGGGGAGACCCAGTACTTC.

This clone was counted a single time. The V gene is TRBV7-9, the J gene TRBJ2-7, with a possible D match to TRBD2 (5 bases). V dropped 5 bases and J dropped 2 bases, with 7 bases sitting between them. Germline V lookup: CDR1 SEHNR, CDR2 FQNEAQ (reference sequence). The CDR3 has 12 amino acids. For the CDR3, the DNA is TGTGCCAGCAGCCCGGAGGCCTACGAGCAGTACTTC. Translating it yields CASSPEAYEQYF.

The rearrangement uses TRBV29-1 and TRBJ1-1; D possibly corresponds to TRBD1 (5 bases). V dropped 4 bases and J dropped 5 bases, with 35 bases sitting between them. The germline CDR1 and CDR2 sequences are SQVTM and ANQGSEA. The CDR3 is 20 residues long. The CDR3, as DNA: TGCAGCGTTGGGGAGGCGGGCAGGGAAGTTTCTGCGTCCTCGGGGACTGAAGCTTTCTTT. This gives the protein CSVGEAGREVSASSGTEAFF.

The chain has TRBV18 and TRBJ2-3; 9 bases are a match to TRBD2. J gave up 5 bases and V 3 bases, and 3 bases lay outside the gene matches. This CDR3 is built from 14 residues. Germline lookup yields CDR1 KGHSH and CDR2 LQKENI. In DNA form, the CDR3 reads TGTGCCAGCTCACCCAATAGCGGGGGAGATACGCAGTATTTT. It encodes CASSPNSGGDTQYF.

The J gene is TRBJ2-1, the V gene TRBV19; D is undetermined. Per the germline V gene, CDR1 is LNHDA and CDR2 is SQIVND (reference sequence). V lost 4 bases and J lost 9, with 10 bases in between. This CDR3 region has 12 residues. The CDR3, as DNA: TGTGCCAGTAGTACCCAGGCTCCTGAGCAGTTCTTC. As protein: CASSTQAPEQFF.

The chain carries TRBV7-2 and TRBJ1-5, with D possibly being TRBD1 (5 bases). The CDR3 consists of 16 residues. V lost 6 bases and J lost 1, with 16 bases in between. Germline CDR1 and CDR2: SGHTA and FQGNSA. In DNA, the CDR3 is TGTGCCAGCAGGACGAACCAGGGTTCAAGCAATCAGCCCCAGCATTTT. As protein: CASRTNQGSSNQPQHF. The variable domain in full, with the rest retrieved from reference TRBV7-2 and TRBJ1-5, is GAGVSQSPSNKVTEKGKDVELRCDPISGHTALYWYRQSLGQGLEFLIYFQGNSAPDKSGLPSDRFSAERTGGSVSTLTIQRTQQEDSAVYLCASRTNQGSSNQPQHFGDGTRLSIL.

V is TRBV14 and J is TRBJ2-3, with 11 positions matching TRBD2. Germline CDR1 is SGHDN and CDR2 is FVKESK. The trim removed 6 bases at V and 6 bases at J, leaving 8 bases unmatched. This CDR3 is built from 15 residues. The CDR3 DNA follows: TGTGCCAGCAGTTTTAGCGGGGGGGCCTACGATACGCAGTATTTT. Amino acid sequence: CASSFSGGAYDTQYF.

This chain links TRBV10-3 with TRBJ2-3; 7 positions agree with TRBD2. Germline CDR1 is ENHRY and CDR2 is SYGVKD. The CDR3 runs 13 residues. The junction had 4 bases not matched to a gene; V was cut back by 8 bases and J by 2 bases. DNA for the CDR3: TGTGCCATCGGGCGGGAGTTCACAGATACGCAGTATTTT. Its translation is CAIGREFTDTQYF.

This CDR3 is CASSYSWSYTEAFF. DNA of the CDR3: TGTGCCAGCAGTTACTCGTGGAGTTACACTGAAGCTTTCTTT. The V gene is TRBV6-5, the J gene TRBJ1-1; D remains unclear. V was shortened by 0 bases and J by 3 bases, with 8 bases between the two germline ends. The CDR3 length is 14 residues. Germline V lookup: CDR1 MNHEY, CDR2 SVGAGI.

This chain connects TRBV12-3 or TRBV12-4 to TRBJ1-4, with a tentative D call TRBD1 (5 bases). The ends were cut back, 7 bases at V and 13 bases at J, with 19 bases in the middle. This CDR3 has 13 residues. The CDR3 sequence: CASTLGGGGRLFF. In nucleotides, the CDR3 is TGTGCCAGCACCCTGGGTGGGGGAGGTAGACTGTTTTTT.

V usage is TRBV7-2 and J usage is TRBJ1-3; D unclear. The V end was cut by 1 base, the J end by 7 bases, with 14 bases between. Germline V gene sequence: CDR1 SGHTA, CDR2 FQGNSA. There are 15 residues in the CDR3. The CDR3 loop reads CASSLDPAPRNTIYF. The CDR3 DNA sequence: TGTGCCAGCAGCTTAGATCCTGCTCCGAGGAACACCATATATTTT.

This chain joins TRBV6-2 or TRBV6-3 and TRBJ1-5; 7 bases map to TRBD1. V trimming: 3 bases; J trimming: 3 bases; junction bases outside the gene matches: 5. In germline, CDR1 is MNHEY, CDR2 SVGEGT. The CDR3 has 15 amino acids. The CDR3 reads CASSYEQGLNQPQHF. CDR3 in DNA: TGTGCCAGCAGTTATGAACAGGGGCTCAATCAGCCCCAGCATTTT.

CDR3 amino acids: CASRSGGTNTEAFF. DNA for the CDR3: TGTGCCAGCAGGTCGGGGGGGACGAACACTGAAGCTTTCTTT. V is TRBV7-3 and J is TRBJ1-1; possibly TRBD1 for D (5 bases). Germline assignment: CDR1 SGHTA and CDR2 FQGTGA. CDR3 length: 14 amino acids. V dropped 6 bases and J dropped 1 base, with 12 bases sitting between them. The entire variable domain, with the rest obtained from reference TRBV7-3 and TRBJ1-1, is as follows: GAGVSQTPSNKVTEKGKYVELRCDPISGHTALYWYRQSLGQGPEFLIYFQGTGAADDSGLPNDRFFAVRPEGSVSTLKIQRTERGDSAVYLCASRSGGTNTEAFFGQGTRLTVV.

Only a few counts were recorded for this clone. Other DNA sequences of this sample code for an identical CDR3. The V and J genes are TRBV19 and TRBJ1-1, with TRBD1 matching over 10 bases. Germline V gives CDR1 LNHDA, CDR2 SQIVND (reference sequence). V shed 1 base and J 0 bases; nucleotides not matched to a gene: 5. The CDR3 runs to 17 residues. The CDR3 is CASSIGDRGRMNTEAFF. Here the CDR3 DNA reads TGTGCCAGTAGTATAGGAGACAGGGGGCGCATGAACACTGAAGCTTTCTTT.

The chain combines TRBV24-1 with TRBJ2-5; 8 bases line up with TRBD2. The V gene end was trimmed by 4 bases and the J gene end by 2 bases; junction bases not matched to a gene: 8. The CDR3 runs to 16 residues. Germline assignment: CDR1 KGHDR and CDR2 SFDVKD. In DNA, the CDR3 is TGTGCCACCAGTGACACTCTAGCGGGCCCGCAAGAGACCCAGTACTTC. As protein: CATSDTLAGPQETQYF.

J is TRBJ1-4 and V is TRBV19, with unresolved D. CDR1 is LNHDA and CDR2 is SQIVND in the germline V gene (reference sequence). V shed 3 bases and J shed 0 bases, with 8 bases lying between them. The CDR3 runs 15 residues. The chain's CDR3 is CASSIGRPTNEKLFF. The CDR3, as DNA: TGTGCCAGTAGTATTGGGAGACCAACTAATGAAAAACTGTTTTTT.

This clone was observed a single time. This chain connects TRBV6-2 or TRBV6-3 to TRBJ1-1; perhaps TRBD1 as D (6 bases). Germline CDR1 reads MNHEY; CDR2 reads SVGEGT. V was trimmed by 0 bases and J by 8 bases, leaving 16 bases between them. This CDR3 comprises 15 residues. CDR3 DNA sequence: TGTGCCAGCAGTTACTCGGGGACAATTAAGGGAGAAGCTTTCTTT. It codes for CASSYSGTIKGEAFF.

The J gene is TRBJ1-3, the V gene TRBV30; the match to TRBD1 covers 8 bases. This CDR3 has 18 residues. V was pared by 2 bases and J by 1 base, with 13 bases of the junction left unmatched. Per the germline V gene, CDR1 is GTSNPN and CDR2 is SVGIG (reference sequence). The CDR3 DNA sequence: TGTGCCTGGAGTAGAAGCCTCTTTGGGACAGGTTCTGGAAACACCATATATTTT. Protein product: CAWSRSLFGTGSGNTIYF.

The chain uses TRBV6-5 and TRBJ1-2, with D hard to call. Trimming removed 5 bases at V and 6 bases at J, with 19 bases between. Germline loops: CDR1 MNHEY, CDR2 SVGAGI. This CDR3 spans 15 amino acids. This CDR3 reads CASSPSLARLDGYTF. The DNA for the CDR3 is TGTGCCAGCAGTCCCAGTCTGGCCCGACTTGATGGCTACACCTTC.

This clone appeared once. The genes are TRBV7-8 and TRBJ1-5; 10 bases line up with TRBD1. This CDR3 comprises 17 residues. Germline CDR1 is SGHVS and CDR2 is FQNEAQ. After removal of 5 bases from V and 6 bases from J, the junction contained 13 bases not matched to a gene. The chain's CDR3 is CASSPLGGTGAPQPQHF. Written as DNA, the CDR3 is TGTGCCAGCAGCCCACTAGGGGGGACAGGGGCCCCTCAGCCCCAGCATTTT.

The CDR3 DNA follows: TGTGCCAGTAGAAGGGGACAGGGAGGAGGCTACACCTTC. It specifies CASRRGQGGGYTF. This chain connects TRBV19 to TRBJ1-2, with 9 positions matching TRBD1. V lost 6 bases and J lost 8; bases outside the gene matches: 7. The CDR3 sequence is 13 residues long. The germline CDR1 and CDR2 sequences are LNHDA and SQIVND (reference sequence).

V usage is TRBV11-2 and J usage is TRBJ1-1; 8 nucleotides agree with TRBD1. There are 13 residues in the CDR3. From germline, CDR1 is SGHAT and CDR2 FQNNGV. V lost 8 bases and J lost 1; bases outside the gene matches: 3. The CDR3 reads CASGTGSNTEAFF. In nucleotides, the CDR3 is TGTGCCAGCGGGACAGGATCGAACACTGAAGCTTTCTTT.

This chain uses TRBV28 with TRBJ2-3; possibly TRBD2 for D (5 bases). Trimming removed 11 bases at V and 1 base at J, with 19 bases between. From germline, CDR1 is MDHEN and CDR2 SYDVKM. The CDR3 covers 15 residues. The CDR3 sequence: CAGGTTAAGTDTQYF. CDR3 DNA sequence: TGTGCCGGAGGAACCACAGCCGCGGGCACAGATACGCAGTATTTT.

The chain couples TRBV7-9 to TRBJ1-1; possible D gene TRBD1, 6 bases. Trimming cost V 2 bases and J 6 bases, with 7 bases left between them. The CDR3 has 12 amino acids. Germline CDR1 SEHNR, CDR2 FQNEAQ (reference sequence). This CDR3 reads CASSLNRAEAFF. The CDR3 bases are TGTGCCAGCAGCTTAAACAGGGCTGAAGCTTTCTTT.